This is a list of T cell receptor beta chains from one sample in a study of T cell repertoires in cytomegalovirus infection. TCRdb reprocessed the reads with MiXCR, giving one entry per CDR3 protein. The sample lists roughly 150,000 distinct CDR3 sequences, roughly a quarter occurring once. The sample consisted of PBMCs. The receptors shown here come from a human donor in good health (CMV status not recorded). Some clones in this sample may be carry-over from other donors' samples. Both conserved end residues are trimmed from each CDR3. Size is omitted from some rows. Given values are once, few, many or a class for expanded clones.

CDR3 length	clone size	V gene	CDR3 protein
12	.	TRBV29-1	SVSDRGSYNEQF
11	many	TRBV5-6	ASSLGRSYEQY
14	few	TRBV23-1	ASSQSGRTTNEKLF
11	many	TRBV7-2	ASSLNSGNTIY
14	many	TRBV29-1	SVRGTGGNLDNEQF
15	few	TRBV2	ASSGDLGGLYQETQY
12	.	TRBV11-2	ASSLAQGGLEAF
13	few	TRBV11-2	ASSFSGRNTDTQY
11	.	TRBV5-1	ASSLTGNYEQY
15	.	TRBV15	ATSRDKASSYNSPLH
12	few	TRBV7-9	ASSLRTMNTEAF
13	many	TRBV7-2	ASSLALAGGDEQF
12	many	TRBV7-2	ASSSPGLRGTQY
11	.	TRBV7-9	ASSFSDHTEAF
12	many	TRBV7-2	ASSSDRSTDTQY
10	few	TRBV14	ASSTGPYGYT
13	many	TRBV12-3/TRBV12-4	ASSLSGGARNEQF
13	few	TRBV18	ASSPDGREHTEAF
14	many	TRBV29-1	SVEYHGGAGTDTQY
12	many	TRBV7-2	ASRKGQGGTEAF
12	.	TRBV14	ASSTGAGTDTQY
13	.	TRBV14	ASSHRGGSLNTIY
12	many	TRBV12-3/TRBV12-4	ASSFSGHAYEQY
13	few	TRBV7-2	ASSLGGGGALGQF
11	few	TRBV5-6	ASSLDRFSGYT
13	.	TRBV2	ASCYWGQGEETQY
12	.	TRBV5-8	ASSSGREAQPQH
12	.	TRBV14	ASSQEPPFYEQY
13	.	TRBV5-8	ASSPGTVKRGELF
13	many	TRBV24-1	ATSDPDRYQETQY
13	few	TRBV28	ASSLPAGLGTEAF
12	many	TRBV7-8	ASSLVPALYEQY
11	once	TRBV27	ASSLDRGGGYT
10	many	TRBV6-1	ASSELVGEQF
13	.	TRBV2	ASRELALTYNEQF
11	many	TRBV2	ASSEQGRTEAF